Listed below are T cell receptor beta chains from one sample, sequenced in a study of identical twins. TCRdb independently ran MiXCR on the 5' RACE reads; one entry per CDR3 protein. Of some 1,600,000 distinct CDR3 sequences in the sample, about 32% were seen once. Sequenced sample: cord blood. These receptors came from a newborn girl in good health. The CDR3 runs from the conserved cysteine through the conserved F or W. Each record gives: clone size, D gene, J gene, V gene, CDR3 DNA, CDR3 protein. D genes are given only for firm matches. Expanded clones get a size class; other rows say once, few or many, or leave the size out.

size: few; D: TRBD2; J: TRBJ2-5; V: TRBV20-1; DNA: TGCAGTGCTCGGACTAGCCCATGGGAGACCCAGTACTTC; CDR3: CSARTSPWETQYF
size: .; D: TRBD2; J: TRBJ2-3; V: TRBV9; DNA: TGTGCCAGCAGCGTAGCCCTACTAGCGGGAGACACAGATACGCAGTATTTT; CDR3: CASSVALLAGDTDTQYF
size: .; D: .; J: TRBJ2-7; V: TRBV10-3; DNA: TGTGCCATCAGTGACCACCTCCTGGGTTCCTTGGGTGAGCAGTACTTC; CDR3: CAISDHLLGSLGEQYF
size: .; D: TRBD1; J: TRBJ1-1; V: TRBV6-5; DNA: TGTGCCAGCAGTCCCGGGACAGTTGACACTGAAGCTTTCTTT; CDR3: CASSPGTVDTEAFF
size: .; D: .; J: TRBJ1-4; V: TRBV29-1; DNA: TGCAGCGTTGAAGGGACAACAACTAATGAAAAACTGTTTTTT; CDR3: CSVEGTTTNEKLFF
size: .; D: .; J: TRBJ2-1; V: TRBV4-2; DNA: TGTGCCAGCAGCCACCCCAGGACAGAGGCCTACAATGAGCAGTTCTTC; CDR3: CASSHPRTEAYNEQFF
size: .; D: .; J: TRBJ2-2; V: TRBV27; DNA: TGTGCCAGCAGTTTTTCCCGGGACACCGGGGAGCTGTTTTTT; CDR3: CASSFSRDTGELFF
size: few; D: TRBD2; J: TRBJ2-3; V: TRBV29-1; DNA: TGCAGCGTTGAATCACCCGGGACTAGCCTGCGAGATACGCAGTATTTT; CDR3: CSVESPGTSLRDTQYF
size: many; D: TRBD2; J: TRBJ2-1; V: TRBV12-3/TRBV12-4; DNA: TGTGCCAGCAGTTTTGGGCTAGCGGTAGGTCAGTTCTTC; CDR3: CASSFGLAVGQFF
size: .; D: .; J: TRBJ2-5; V: TRBV4-1; DNA: TGCGCCAGCAGCCAAGCAATGTACAATGAGCAGTACTTC; CDR3: CASSQAMYNEQYF
size: .; D: .; J: TRBJ1-3; V: TRBV20-1; DNA: TGCAGTGCTAGTCCCGGCTCTGGAAACACCATATATTTT; CDR3: CSASPGSGNTIYF
size: .; D: .; J: TRBJ1-2; V: TRBV6-5; DNA: TGTGCCAGCAGCCTGGGGTCCACCACTGGCTACACCTTC; CDR3: CASSLGSTTGYTF
size: few; D: TRBD2; J: TRBJ2-7; V: TRBV4-2; DNA: TGTGCCAGCAGCCAAGATGGGGCGGGAGTCAACTCCTACGAGCAGTACTTC; CDR3: CASSQDGAGVNSYEQYF
size: .; D: TRBD1; J: TRBJ2-1; V: TRBV5-1; DNA: TGCGCCAGCAGCTCAGTATCCGGGACAGGGAACAATGAGCAGTTCTTC; CDR3: CASSSVSGTGNNEQFF